The rows below give T cell receptor beta chains drawn from one sample of a study of T-cell reconstitution after alpha-beta-depleted transplantation in children. TCRdb used MiXCR to reprocess the PCR reads, holding one entry per CDR3 protein. The sample shows about 610,000 distinct CDR3 sequences, roughly a tenth of them seen only once. The sample in question was PBMCs from the stem cell graft donor, obtained from the stem cell graft. The receptors stem from a human donor who donated a stem cell graft to a child with acute myeloid leukemia. Both conserved end residues are part of each CDR3. The order of the fields is J gene, clone size, V gene, D gene, CDR3 DNA, CDR3 protein. D genes are given only for firm matches. Only part of the rows carry a size: once, few, many, or a class if the clone is expanded.

TRBJ1-1	-	TRBV5-4	-	TGTGCCAGCAGCTTGCCTAGTGTCATTAGGGATAGGGACACTGAAGCTTTCTTT	CASSLPSVIRDRDTEAFF
TRBJ2-7	many	TRBV5-1	-	TGCGCCAGCAGCTCTCAGACAGTGAGCTACGAGCAGTACTTC	CASSSQTVSYEQYF
TRBJ2-3	-	TRBV6-2/TRBV6-3	TRBD2	TGTGCCAGCAGTCCATTACCCGGGACTAGCGGGACCACAGATACGCAGTATTTT	CASSPLPGTSGTTDTQYF
TRBJ2-7	-	TRBV29-1	TRBD2	TGCAGCGTTGGGGGGCGGGAGGGACACTACGAGCAGTACTTC	CSVGGREGHYEQYF
TRBJ2-6	few	TRBV12-3/TRBV12-4	-	TGTGCCAACCAGCAGGGATCTGGGGCCAACGTCCTGACTTTC	CANQQGSGANVLTF
TRBJ1-4	few	TRBV30	-	TGTGCCTGGAGTGTAGGCTCGGGTAATGAAAAACTGTTTTTT	CAWSVGSGNEKLFF
TRBJ2-2	-	TRBV29-1	-	TGCAGCGTTGATTCACCGGGGCGCACGAACACCGGGGAGCTGTTTTTT	CSVDSPGRTNTGELFF
TRBJ2-7	-	TRBV7-9	TRBD1	TGTGCCAGCAGCCTACGACAGGGGACGGGCGAGCAGTACTTC	CASSLRQGTGEQYF
TRBJ1-1	many	TRBV18	TRBD1	TGTGCCAGCTCACCACGAGCGACAGGGTGGCCGAACACTGAAGCTTTCTTT	CASSPRATGWPNTEAFF
TRBJ2-4	many	TRBV6-5	-	TGTGCCAGCAGTTACTGGAGAAGCAAAAACATTCAGTACTTC	CASSYWRSKNIQYF
TRBJ2-1	many	TRBV20-1	TRBD2	TGCAGTGCTGAGGAGGGCGGGAGGGCCGAGGAGCAGTTCTTC	CSAEEGGRAEEQFF
TRBJ2-3	-	TRBV20-1	TRBD2	TGCAGTGCTAGGCTTCCAGCGGGAGGAACCACAGATACGCAGTATTTT	CSARLPAGGTTDTQYF
TRBJ1-5	few	TRBV11-2	-	TGTGCCAGCAGCCGGGGCCTCAATCAGCCCCAGCATTTT	CASSRGLNQPQHF
TRBJ1-1	many	TRBV12-3/TRBV12-4	-	TGTGCCAGCAGTTTGGGGAGGGGGAATACTGAAGCTTTCTTT	CASSLGRGNTEAFF
TRBJ2-2	-	TRBV9	-	TGTGCCAGCAGCGTAGGAGGGGTTGCGGAAGCGAACACCGGGGAGCTGTTTTTT	CASSVGGVAEANTGELFF
TRBJ2-1	many	TRBV4-2	-	TGTGCCAGCAGCCTAGAGGCAGGGTGGGAAAATGAGCAGTTCTTC	CASSLEAGWENEQFF
TRBJ1-1	few	TRBV13	TRBD1	TGTGCCAGCAGCTTAAGGGGGCAGGTATACACTGAAGCTTTCTTT	CASSLRGQVYTEAFF
TRBJ2-7	few	TRBV20-1	TRBD1	TGCAGTGCCCCCCGGGGGACAGGATCCTACGAGCAGTACTTC	CSAPRGTGSYEQYF
TRBJ1-1	-	TRBV12-3/TRBV12-4	-	TGTGCCAGCAGACTAGACCTGGGCCCTGAAGCTTTCTTT	CASRLDLGPEAFF
TRBJ2-1	few	TRBV20-1	-	TGCAGTGCTAGCCGTGTCGCTATAGAGAACAATGAGCAGTTCTTC	CSASRVAIENNEQFF
TRBJ1-2	-	TRBV20-1	TRBD1	TGCAGTGCTAGAGTGGGGACAGGGGGCAATAGTAACTATGGCTACACCTTC	CSARVGTGGNSNYGYTF
TRBJ2-7	few	TRBV5-1	-	TGCGCCAGCAGCTTGGCCGGACAGCCCTACGAGCAGTACTTC	CASSLAGQPYEQYF
TRBJ1-2	many	TRBV12-3/TRBV12-4	-	TGTGCCAGCACCTTTAACAGGCAAAACTATGGCTACACCTTC	CASTFNRQNYGYTF
TRBJ2-7	-	TRBV2	TRBD1	TGTGCTACCGGGACAGGTACCATTCACGAGCGGTACTTC	CATGTGTIHERYF
TRBJ2-7	-	TRBV27	-	TGTGCCAGCAGTTTCGAGGGCAGGCCCAACTACGAGCAGTACTTC	CASSFEGRPNYEQYF
TRBJ2-1	-	TRBV7-3	TRBD2	TGTGCCAGCAGCTTAACGGGTAGCGGGCCTGCTGGTGAGCAGTTCTTC	CASSLTGSGPAGEQFF
TRBJ2-7	many	TRBV7-6	-	TGTGCCAGCAGCTTAGGGGGACCAGGCATTACCTACGAGCAGTACTTC	CASSLGGPGITYEQYF
TRBJ2-1	many	TRBV28	-	TGTGCCAGCAGAAGAGGTCGGTCCTACAATGAGCAGTTCTTC	CASRRGRSYNEQFF
TRBJ2-1	few	TRBV20-1	-	TGCAGTGCTAGCAGGAGGGGCAATGAGCAGTTCTTC	CSASRRGNEQFF
TRBJ2-7	-	TRBV20-1	-	TGCAGTGCTAGGGACCATAAGTTAGCGGTATCCTACGAGCAGTACTTC	CSARDHKLAVSYEQYF
TRBJ2-2	few	TRBV6-2/TRBV6-3	-	TGTGCCAGCAGTTCCCCCAGACCCACGAACACCGGGGAGCTGTTTTTT	CASSSPRPTNTGELFF
TRBJ2-7	many	TRBV9	-	TGTGCCAGCAGCCCACCGGGACTCTTCTACGAGCAGTACTTC	CASSPPGLFYEQYF
TRBJ1-2	-	TRBV7-2	-	TGTGCCAGCAGCGCCCGACAGACTACCTGGGCTAACTATGGCTACACCTTC	CASSARQTTWANYGYTF
TRBJ2-3	many	TRBV5-1	-	TGCGCCAGCAGCTTGCAGGGGAAAGATACGCAGTATTTT	CASSLQGKDTQYF
TRBJ2-2	-	TRBV4-2	-	TGTGCCAGCAGCCAAGTAAGGGGCGGGGAGCTGTTTTTT	CASSQVRGGELFF
TRBJ1-1	many	TRBV20-1	-	TGCAGTGCTAGGCGGCAGGTGAACACTGAAGCTTTCTTT	CSARRQVNTEAFF
TRBJ1-1	many	TRBV12-3/TRBV12-4	-	TGTGCCAGCAGTTCCGAGGACGGCTTGAACACTGAAGCTTTCTTT	CASSSEDGLNTEAFF